Below, 2 T cell receptor beta chains from the same sample are listed, as sequenced in a study of cytomegalovirus exposure and HLA in healthy donors. Method: immunoSEQ multiplex PCR; TCRdb's copy keeps in-frame clones and lacks some. The sample holds more than 70,000 clones, about 96% seen once. The sequenced material came from PBMCs. These receptor sequences come from a man aged 18 to 29 in good health and CMV-seropositive.

The J gene is TRBJ1-1, the V gene TRBV5-1; TRBD1 might be the D (6 bases). V was cut by 3 bases and J by 5 bases, with 8 bases left in between. Germline loops: CDR1 SGHRS, CDR2 YFSETQ. The CDR3 spans 12 residues. CDR3 nucleotide sequence: TGCGCCAGCAGCTCCGGACAGACTGAAGCTTTCTTT. This translates into CASSSGQTEAFF.

The V call is TRBV27, the J call TRBJ2-2, with a weak D call TRBD1 (6 bases). Trimming removed 6 bases from V and 1 base from J, with 9 bases in between. Germline CDR1 reads MNHEY; CDR2 reads SMNVEV (reference sequence). The CDR3 loop spans 14 amino acids. The chain's CDR3 is CASRLGQNTGELFF. Here the CDR3 DNA reads TGTGCCAGCAGACTGGGACAGAACACCGGGGAGCTGTTTTTT.